This entry describes one T cell receptor (beta chain). Its target is not known. This CDR3 is built from 15 residues. Between the trimmed V and J ends, which lost 3 bases and 3 bases, there was a span of 11 bases. Germline values: CDR1 ENHRY, CDR2 SYGVKD. This entry belongs to a study of T cells in Graves' hyperthyroidism and ophthalmopathy. Broader study findings: Through a model of 13 V-J features, ophthalmopathy was separated from stable hyperthyroidism. It was a median around 6 months before onset that the model predicted ophthalmopathy.

Researchers amplified the TCR beta CDR3 regions from RNA transcripts. An initial round of RT-PCR targeting the TCR CDR3 relied on the HTBI primer set. TCRdb used MiXCR to reprocess the multiplex PCR reads, holding one entry per CDR3 protein. In the table there are 500,000 to 650,000 distinct CDR3 sequences, about 45% of which are singletons. Exclusion criteria comprised uncontrolled infection, other autoimmune disease, pregnancy or lactation. Diagnoses were established using clinical symptoms, serum thyroxine and TRAb, thyroid ultrasound and orbital computed tomography. Material for sequencing was peripheral blood or thyroid tissue (not recorded which). This receptor was obtained from an adult woman with Graves' disease, either hyperthyroidism or ophthalmopathy (not recorded which). The rearrangement links TRBV10-3 to TRBJ1-4; D remains unclear. In DNA form, the CDR3 reads TGTGCCATCAGTGATGGGGAATTGGCTAATGAAAAACTGTTTTTT. It codes for CAISDGELANEKLFF.